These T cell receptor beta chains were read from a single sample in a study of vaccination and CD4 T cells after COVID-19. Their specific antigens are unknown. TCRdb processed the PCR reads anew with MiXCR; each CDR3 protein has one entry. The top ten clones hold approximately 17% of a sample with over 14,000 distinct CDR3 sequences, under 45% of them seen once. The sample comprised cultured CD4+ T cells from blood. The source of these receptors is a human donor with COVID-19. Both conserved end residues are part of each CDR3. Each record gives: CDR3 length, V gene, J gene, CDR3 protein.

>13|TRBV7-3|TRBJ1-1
CASSRAGYTEAFF
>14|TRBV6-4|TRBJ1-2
CASSDSTGGLGYTF
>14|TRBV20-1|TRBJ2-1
CSAKWTSGYLEQFF
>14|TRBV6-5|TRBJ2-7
CASSYGTQTVEQYF
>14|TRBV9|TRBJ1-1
CASSVQTANTEAFF
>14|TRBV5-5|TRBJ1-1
CASFTGTGFTEAFF
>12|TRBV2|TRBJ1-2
CASSEMGAGYTF
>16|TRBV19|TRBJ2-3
CASTPGPGQGGNTQYF
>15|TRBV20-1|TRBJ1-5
CSARGSQGGNQPQHF
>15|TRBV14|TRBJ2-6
CASSQEFRGHNVLTF
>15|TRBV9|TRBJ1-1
CASSVDPGGSGEAFF
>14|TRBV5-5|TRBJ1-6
CASNAGTGNSPLHF
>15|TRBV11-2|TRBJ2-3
CASSLSGGNTDTQYF
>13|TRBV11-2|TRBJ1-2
CASSQDSNYGYTF
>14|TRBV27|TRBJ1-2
CASSLSRGVYGYTF
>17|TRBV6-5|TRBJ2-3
CASSYPRAGSTTDTQYF
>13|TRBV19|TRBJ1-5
CAVSGTGGGPQHF
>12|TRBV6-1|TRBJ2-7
CASSKTGYEQYF
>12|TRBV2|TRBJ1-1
CASRVQGTEAFF
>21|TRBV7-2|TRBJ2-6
CASSLEASGAPKLSGANVLTF
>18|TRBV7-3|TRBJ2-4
CASSLGTWTGGTKNIQYF
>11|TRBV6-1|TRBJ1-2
CASRGNYGYTF
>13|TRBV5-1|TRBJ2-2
CASSLEYDGELFF
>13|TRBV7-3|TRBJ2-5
CASSRSSTETQYF
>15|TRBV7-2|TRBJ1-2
CASSLRTGGAVGYTF
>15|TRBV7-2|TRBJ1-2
CASSKRGQTGHGYTF
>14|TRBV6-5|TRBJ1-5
CASSYSGMDQPQHF
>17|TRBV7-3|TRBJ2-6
CASSATGTLSGANVLTF
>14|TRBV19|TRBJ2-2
CASSMLAGTGELFF
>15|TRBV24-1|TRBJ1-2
CATSDPGTGGYGYTF
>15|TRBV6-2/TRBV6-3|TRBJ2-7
CASSYRGPRSYEQYF
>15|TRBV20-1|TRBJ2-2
CSARDGQGNTGELFF
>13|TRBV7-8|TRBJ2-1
CASSLRDYNEQFF
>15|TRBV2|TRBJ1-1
CASSPPGVMNTEAFF
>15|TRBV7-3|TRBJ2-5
CASSKGTGRRETQYF
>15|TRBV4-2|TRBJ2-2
CASSHPDRAGGELFF
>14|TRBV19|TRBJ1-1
CASSIGGGVWEAFF
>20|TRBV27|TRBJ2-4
CASSLGLERGGPVAKNIQYF
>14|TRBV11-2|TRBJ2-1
CASRQSGGVNEQFF
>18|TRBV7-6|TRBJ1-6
CASSLKRGDRVDNSPLHF
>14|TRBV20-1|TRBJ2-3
CSASPGDLTDTQYF
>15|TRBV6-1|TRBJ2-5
CASSANRGLGETQYF
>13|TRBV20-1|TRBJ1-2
CSATDGSLYGYTF
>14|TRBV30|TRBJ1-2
CAWSGGFPDGGYTF
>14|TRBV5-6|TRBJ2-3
CASRPAGTTDTQYF
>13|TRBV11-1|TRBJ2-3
CASSLRFTDTQYF
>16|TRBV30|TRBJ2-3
CAWSTPGLAGTDTQYF
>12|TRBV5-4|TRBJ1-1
CASRAQNTEAFF